The source of this TCR beta chain is a study of blood T cell repertoires in COVID-19. Whole-study context: Acute and convalescent COVID-19 specimens originated in the United States, Italy and Spain. The cDNA or gDNA used as material had been derived from T cells, B-cell-depleted T cells, or PBMCs.

As handled by the study authors: Researchers report that nucleated cell counts were estimated from reference gene primer amplification. Measured with immunoSEQ multiplex PCR; TCRdb has only the in-frame clones, and not every one. The DNA gave D and trimming, while V, J and clone size come from that table. This repertoire shows hundreds of thousands of clones, 70% to 85% found once; its top ten account for around 1.8%. This receptor was obtained from a woman over 75 with acute or convalescent COVID-19. Material: peripheral blood.

CDR3 loop: CASSPGQGRADTQYF. The CDR3 DNA reads TGCGCCAGCAGCCCCGGACAGGGACGGGCAGATACGCAGTATTTT. The genes are TRBV5-1 and TRBJ2-3; 8 bases are a match to TRBD1. CDR1 is SGHRS, CDR2 YFSETQ, per germline. J was trimmed by 4 bases and V by 4 bases; bases with no gene match: 8. The CDR3 contains 15 residues.